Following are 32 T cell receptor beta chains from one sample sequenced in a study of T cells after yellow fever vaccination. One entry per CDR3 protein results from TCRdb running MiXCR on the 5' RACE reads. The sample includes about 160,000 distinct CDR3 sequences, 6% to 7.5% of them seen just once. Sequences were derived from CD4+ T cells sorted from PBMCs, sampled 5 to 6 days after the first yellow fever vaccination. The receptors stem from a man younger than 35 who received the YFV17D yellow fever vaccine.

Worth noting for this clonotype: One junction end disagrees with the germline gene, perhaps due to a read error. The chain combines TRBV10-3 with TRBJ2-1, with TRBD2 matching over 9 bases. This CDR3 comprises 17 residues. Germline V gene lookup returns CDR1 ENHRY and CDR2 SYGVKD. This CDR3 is CAFSTPGGSGGRNEQFF. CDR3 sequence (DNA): TGTGCCTTCAGTACACCGGGGGGAAGCGGGGGGCGAAATGAGCAGTTCTTC.

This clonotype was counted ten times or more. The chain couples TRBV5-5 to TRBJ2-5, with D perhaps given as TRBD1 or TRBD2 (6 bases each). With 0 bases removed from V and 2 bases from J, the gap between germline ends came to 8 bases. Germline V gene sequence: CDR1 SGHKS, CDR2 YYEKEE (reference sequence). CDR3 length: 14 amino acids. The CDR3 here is CASSLEGGQETQYF. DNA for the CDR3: TGTGCCAGCAGCTTGGAGGGGGGACAAGAGACCCAGTACTTC. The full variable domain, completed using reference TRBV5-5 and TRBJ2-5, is DAGVTQSPTHLIKTRGQQVTLRCSPISGHKSVSWYQQVLGQGPQFIFQYYEKEERGRGNFPDRFSARQFPNYSSELNVNALLLGDSALYLCASSLEGGQETQYFGPGTRLLVL.

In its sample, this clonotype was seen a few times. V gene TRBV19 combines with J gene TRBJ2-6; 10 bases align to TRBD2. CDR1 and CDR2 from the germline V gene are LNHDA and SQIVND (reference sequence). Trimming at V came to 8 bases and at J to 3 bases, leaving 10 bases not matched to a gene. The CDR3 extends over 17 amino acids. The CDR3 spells CASRVGSGGLGANVLTF. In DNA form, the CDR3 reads TGTGCCAGTCGGGTGGGTAGCGGGGGGCTTGGGGCCAACGTCCTGACTTTC. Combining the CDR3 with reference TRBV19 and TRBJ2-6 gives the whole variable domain DGGITQSPKYLFRKEGQNVTLSCEQNLNHDAMYWYRQDPGQGLRLIYYSQIVNDFQKGDIAEGYSVSREKKESFPLTVTSAQKNPTAFYLCASRVGSGGLGANVLTFGAGSRLTVL.

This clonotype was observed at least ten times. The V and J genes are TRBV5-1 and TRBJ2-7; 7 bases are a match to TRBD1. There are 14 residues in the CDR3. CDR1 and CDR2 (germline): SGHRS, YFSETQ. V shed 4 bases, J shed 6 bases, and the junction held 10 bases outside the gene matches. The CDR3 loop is CASSPSTGKSEQYF. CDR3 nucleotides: TGCGCCAGCAGCCCTTCGACAGGGAAGAGCGAGCAGTACTTC. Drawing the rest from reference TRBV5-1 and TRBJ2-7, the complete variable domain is KAGVTQTPRYLIKTRGQQVTLSCSPISGHRSVSWYQQTPGQGLQFLFEYFSETQRNKGNFPGRFSGRQFSNSRSEMNVSTLELGDSALYLCASSPSTGKSEQYFGPGTRLTVT.

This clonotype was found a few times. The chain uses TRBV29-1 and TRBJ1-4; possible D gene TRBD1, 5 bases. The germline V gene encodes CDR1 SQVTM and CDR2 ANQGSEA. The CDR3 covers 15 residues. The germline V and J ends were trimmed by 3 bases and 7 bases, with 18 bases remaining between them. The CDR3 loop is CSVDAGGGFTEKLFF. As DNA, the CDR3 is TGCAGCGTTGATGCGGGGGGAGGTTTTACTGAAAAACTGTTTTTT.

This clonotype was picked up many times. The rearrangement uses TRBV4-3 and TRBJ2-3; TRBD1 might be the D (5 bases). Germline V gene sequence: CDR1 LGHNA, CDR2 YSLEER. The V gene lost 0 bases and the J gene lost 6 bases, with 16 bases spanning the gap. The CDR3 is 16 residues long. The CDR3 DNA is TGCGCCAGCAGCCAAGATTGGCAGGTGACAGTGGATACGCAGTATTTT. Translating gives CASSQDWQVTVDTQYF.

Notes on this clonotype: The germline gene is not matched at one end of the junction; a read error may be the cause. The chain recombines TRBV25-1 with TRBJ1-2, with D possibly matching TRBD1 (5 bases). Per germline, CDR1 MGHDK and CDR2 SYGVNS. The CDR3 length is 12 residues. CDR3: CASSNHQGPISF. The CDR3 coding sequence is TGTGCCAGCAGTAACCACCAGGGCCCCATTTCCTTC.

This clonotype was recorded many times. CDR3 amino acids: CASSAGQGRETQYF. The DNA for the CDR3 is TGTGCCAGCAGCGCGGGACAGGGGAGGGAGACCCAGTACTTC. This rearrangement joins TRBV9 to TRBJ2-5; 10 bases are shared with TRBD1. The length of the CDR3 is 14 residues. V dropped 3 bases and J dropped 5; count of bases not matched to a gene: 4. CDR1 is SGDLS, CDR2 YYNGEE, per germline.

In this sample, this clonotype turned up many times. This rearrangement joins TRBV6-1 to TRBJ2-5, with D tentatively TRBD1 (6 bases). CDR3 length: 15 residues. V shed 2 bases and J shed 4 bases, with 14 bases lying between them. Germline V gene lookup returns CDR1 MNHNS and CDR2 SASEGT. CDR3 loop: CASSEMRVGGETQYF. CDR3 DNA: TGTGCCAGCAGTGAAATGAGGGTAGGGGGAGAGACCCAGTACTTC.

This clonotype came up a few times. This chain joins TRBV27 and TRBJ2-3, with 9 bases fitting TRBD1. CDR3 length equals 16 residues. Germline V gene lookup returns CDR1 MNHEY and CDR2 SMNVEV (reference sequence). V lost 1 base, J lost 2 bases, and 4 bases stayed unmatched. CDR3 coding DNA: TGTGCCAGCAGTTTATACGGGACAGGGCCCACAGATACGCAGTATTTT. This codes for CASSLYGTGPTDTQYF.

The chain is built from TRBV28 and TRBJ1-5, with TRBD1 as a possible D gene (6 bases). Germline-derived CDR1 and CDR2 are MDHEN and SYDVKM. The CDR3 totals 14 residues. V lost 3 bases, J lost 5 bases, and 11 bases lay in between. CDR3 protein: CASSLSQGYQPQHF. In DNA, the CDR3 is TGTGCCAGCAGTTTGAGCCAGGGGTATCAGCCCCAGCATTTT.

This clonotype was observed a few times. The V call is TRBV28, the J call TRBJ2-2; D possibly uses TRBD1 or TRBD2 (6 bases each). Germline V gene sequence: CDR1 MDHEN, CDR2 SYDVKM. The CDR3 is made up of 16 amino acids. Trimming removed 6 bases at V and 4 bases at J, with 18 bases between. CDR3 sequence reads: CASSTIGGRGTGELFF. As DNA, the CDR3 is TGTGCCAGCAGCACTATCGGGGGCCGAGGCACCGGGGAGCTGTTTTTT. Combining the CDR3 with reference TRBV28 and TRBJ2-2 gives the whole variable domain DVKVTQSSRYLVKRTGEKVFLECVQDMDHENMFWYRQDPGLGLRLIYFSYDVKMKEKGDIPEGYSVSREKKERFSLILESASTNQTSMYLCASSTIGGRGTGELFFGEGSRLTVL.

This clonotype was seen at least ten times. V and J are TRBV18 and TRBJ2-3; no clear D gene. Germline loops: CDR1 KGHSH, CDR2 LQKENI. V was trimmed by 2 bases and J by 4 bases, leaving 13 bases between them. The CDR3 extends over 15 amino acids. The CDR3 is CASSPDNVRSDTQYF. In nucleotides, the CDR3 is TGTGCCAGCTCACCAGACAACGTTCGTTCAGATACGCAGTATTTT.

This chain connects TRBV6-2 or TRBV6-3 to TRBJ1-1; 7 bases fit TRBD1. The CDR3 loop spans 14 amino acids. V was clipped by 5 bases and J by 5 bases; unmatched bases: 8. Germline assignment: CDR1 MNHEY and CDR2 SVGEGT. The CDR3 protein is CASSIRTGGTEAFF. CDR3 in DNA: TGTGCCAGCAGTATCCGGACAGGAGGAACTGAAGCTTTCTTT.

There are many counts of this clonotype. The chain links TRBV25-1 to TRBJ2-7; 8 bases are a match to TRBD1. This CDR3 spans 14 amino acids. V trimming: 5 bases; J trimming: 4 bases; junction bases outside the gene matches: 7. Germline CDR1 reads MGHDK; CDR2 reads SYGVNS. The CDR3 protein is CASSSTGGRYEQYF. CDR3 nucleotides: TGTGCCAGCAGTAGTACAGGGGGAAGATACGAGCAGTACTTC.

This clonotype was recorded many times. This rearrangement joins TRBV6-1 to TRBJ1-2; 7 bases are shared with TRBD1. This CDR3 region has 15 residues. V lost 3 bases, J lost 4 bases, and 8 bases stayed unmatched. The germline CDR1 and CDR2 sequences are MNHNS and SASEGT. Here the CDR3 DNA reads TGTGCCAGCAGTGACCTTGGGACAGCGGTCTATGGCTACACCTTC. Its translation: CASSDLGTAVYGYTF.

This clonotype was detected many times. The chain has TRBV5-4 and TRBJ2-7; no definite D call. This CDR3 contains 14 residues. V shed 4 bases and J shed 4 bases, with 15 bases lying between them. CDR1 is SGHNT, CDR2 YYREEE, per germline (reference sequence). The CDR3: CASSPDLGPYEQYV. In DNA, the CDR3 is TGTGCCAGCAGCCCGGATCTGGGCCCGTACGAGCAGTACGTC.

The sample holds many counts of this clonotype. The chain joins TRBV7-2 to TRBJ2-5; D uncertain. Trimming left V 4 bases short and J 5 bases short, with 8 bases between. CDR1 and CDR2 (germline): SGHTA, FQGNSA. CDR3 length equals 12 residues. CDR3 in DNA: TGTGCCAGCAGCTCAAGCCCCGAGACCCAGTACTTC. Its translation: CASSSSPETQYF. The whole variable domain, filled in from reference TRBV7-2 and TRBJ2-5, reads GAGVSQSPSNKVTEKGKDVELRCDPISGHTALYWYRQSLGQGLEFLIYFQGNSAPDKSGLPSDRFSAERTGGSVSTLTIQRTQQEDSAVYLCASSSSPETQYFGPGTRLLVL.

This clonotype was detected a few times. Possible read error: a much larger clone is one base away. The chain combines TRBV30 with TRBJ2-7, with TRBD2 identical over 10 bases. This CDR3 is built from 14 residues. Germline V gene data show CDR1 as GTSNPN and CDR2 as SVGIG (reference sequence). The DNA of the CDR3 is TGTGCCAGGAGTGTTCTAGCGGGGGTCTACGAGCAGTACTTC. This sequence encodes CARSVLAGVYEQYF.

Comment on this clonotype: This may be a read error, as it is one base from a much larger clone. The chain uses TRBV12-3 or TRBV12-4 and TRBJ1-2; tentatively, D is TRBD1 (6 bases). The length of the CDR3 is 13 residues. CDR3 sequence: CASSTGTHYSYTF. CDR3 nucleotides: TGTGCCAGCAGTACCGGGACACACTATAGCTACACCTTC.

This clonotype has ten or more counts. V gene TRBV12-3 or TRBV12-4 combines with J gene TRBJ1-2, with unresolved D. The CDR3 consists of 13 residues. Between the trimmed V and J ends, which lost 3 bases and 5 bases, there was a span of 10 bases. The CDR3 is CASSLVGKYGYTF. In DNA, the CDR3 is TGTGCCAGCAGTTTGGTGGGCAAATATGGCTACACCTTC.

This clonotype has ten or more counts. CDR3 protein: CASRPSAGYGELFF. Here the CDR3 DNA reads TGTGCCAGCAGGCCCAGCGCTGGGTATGGGGAGCTGTTTTTT. V and J are TRBV7-3 and TRBJ2-2; D unclear. Trimming cost V 6 bases and J 8 bases, with 16 bases left between them. CDR3 length: 14 amino acids. In germline, CDR1 is SGHTA, CDR2 FQGTGA. The whole variable domain, remainder taken from reference TRBV7-3 and TRBJ2-2, is GAGVSQTPSNKVTEKGKYVELRCDPISGHTALYWYRQSLGQGPEFLIYFQGTGAADDSGLPNDRFFAVRPEGSVSTLKIQRTERGDSAVYLCASRPSAGYGELFFGEGSRLTVL.

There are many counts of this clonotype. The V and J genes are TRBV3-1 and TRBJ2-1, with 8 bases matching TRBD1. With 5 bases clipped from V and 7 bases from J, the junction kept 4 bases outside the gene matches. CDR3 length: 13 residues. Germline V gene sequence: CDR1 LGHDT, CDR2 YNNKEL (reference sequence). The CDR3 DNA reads TGTGCCAGCAGCGAGTGGGACAGGAATGAGCAGTTCTTC. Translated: CASSEWDRNEQFF.

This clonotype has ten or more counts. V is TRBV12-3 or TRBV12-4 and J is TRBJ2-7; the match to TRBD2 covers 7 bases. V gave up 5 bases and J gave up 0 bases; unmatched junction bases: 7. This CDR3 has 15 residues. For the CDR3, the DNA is TGTGCCAGCAGTGGCCAGCGCGGGGGCTCCTACGAGCAGTACTTC. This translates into CASSGQRGGSYEQYF.

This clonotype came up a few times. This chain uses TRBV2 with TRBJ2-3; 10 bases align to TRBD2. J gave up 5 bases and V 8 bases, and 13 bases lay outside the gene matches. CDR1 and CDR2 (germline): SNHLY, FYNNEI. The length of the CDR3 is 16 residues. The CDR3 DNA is TGTGCCAGCCCCCGGGGTAGCGGGGGGCGGGGAGATACGCAGTATTTT. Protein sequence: CASPRGSGGRGDTQYF.

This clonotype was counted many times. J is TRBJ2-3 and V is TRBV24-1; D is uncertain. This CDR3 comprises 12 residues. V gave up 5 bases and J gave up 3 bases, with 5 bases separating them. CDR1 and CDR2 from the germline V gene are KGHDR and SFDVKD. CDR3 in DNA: TGTGCCACCAGTGGACCTACAGATACGCAGTATTTT. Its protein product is CATSGPTDTQYF.

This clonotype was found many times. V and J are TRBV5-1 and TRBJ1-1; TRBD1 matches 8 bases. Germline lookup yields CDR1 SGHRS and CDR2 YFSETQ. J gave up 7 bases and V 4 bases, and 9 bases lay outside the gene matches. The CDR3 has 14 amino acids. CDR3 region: CASSHRTGLNEAFF. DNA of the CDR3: TGCGCCAGCAGCCACAGGACAGGGCTTAATGAAGCTTTCTTT.

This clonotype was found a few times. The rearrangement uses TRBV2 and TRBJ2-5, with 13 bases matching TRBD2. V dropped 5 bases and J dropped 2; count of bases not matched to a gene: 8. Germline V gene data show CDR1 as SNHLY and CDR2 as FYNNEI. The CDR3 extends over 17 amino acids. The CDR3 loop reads CASSSMTSGGNQETQYF. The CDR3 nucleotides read TGTGCCAGCAGTTCCATGACTAGCGGGGGGAATCAAGAGACCCAGTACTTC.

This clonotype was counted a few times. For the CDR3, the DNA is TGCGCCAGCAGCCGCCCAGGGCAGGGGCAAGAGACCCAGTACTTC. It yields the protein CASSRPGQGQETQYF. The rearrangement joins TRBV5-1 to TRBJ2-5, with D tentatively TRBD1 (6 bases). The CDR3 totals 15 residues. V lost 4 bases, J lost 2 bases, and 15 bases lay in between. Per germline, CDR1 SGHRS and CDR2 YFSETQ.

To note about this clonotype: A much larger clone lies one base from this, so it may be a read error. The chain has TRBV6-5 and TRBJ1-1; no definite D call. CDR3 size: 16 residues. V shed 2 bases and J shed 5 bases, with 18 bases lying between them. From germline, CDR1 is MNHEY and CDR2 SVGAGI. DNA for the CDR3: TGTGCCAGCAGTTACGAGCTCGGGAGAGGTAGGACTGAAGCTTTCTTT. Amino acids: CASSYELGRGRTEAFF.

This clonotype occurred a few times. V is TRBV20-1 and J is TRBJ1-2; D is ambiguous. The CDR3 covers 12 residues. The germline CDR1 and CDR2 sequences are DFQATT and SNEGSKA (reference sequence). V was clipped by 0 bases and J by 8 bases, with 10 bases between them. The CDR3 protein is CSAREDRVGYTF. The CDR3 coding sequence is TGCAGTGCTAGAGAGGATAGGGTAGGCTACACCTTC.

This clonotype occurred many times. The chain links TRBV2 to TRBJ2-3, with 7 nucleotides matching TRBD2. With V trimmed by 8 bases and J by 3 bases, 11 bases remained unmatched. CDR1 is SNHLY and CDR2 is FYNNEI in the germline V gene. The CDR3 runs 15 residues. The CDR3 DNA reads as TGTGCCAGCCCTCCCGGGGCGGGGGTGACAGATACGCAGTATTTT. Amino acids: CASPPGAGVTDTQYF.